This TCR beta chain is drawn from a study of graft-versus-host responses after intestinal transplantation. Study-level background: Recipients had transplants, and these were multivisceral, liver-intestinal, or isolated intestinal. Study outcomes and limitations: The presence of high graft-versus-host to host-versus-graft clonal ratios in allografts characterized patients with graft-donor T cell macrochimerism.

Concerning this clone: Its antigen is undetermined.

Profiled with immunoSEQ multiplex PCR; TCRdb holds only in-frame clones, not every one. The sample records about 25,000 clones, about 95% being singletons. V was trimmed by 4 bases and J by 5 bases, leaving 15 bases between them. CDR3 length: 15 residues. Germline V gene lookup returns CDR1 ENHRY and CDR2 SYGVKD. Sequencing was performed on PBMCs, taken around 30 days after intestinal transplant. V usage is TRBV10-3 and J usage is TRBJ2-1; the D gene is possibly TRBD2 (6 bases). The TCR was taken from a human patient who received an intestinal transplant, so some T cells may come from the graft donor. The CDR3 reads CAISGRRDFDNEQFF. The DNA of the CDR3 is TGTGCCATCAGTGGCCGCAGGGACTTCGACAATGAGCAGTTCTTC.